This note documents a single T cell receptor (beta chain) sequence. The antigen is not known. This CDR3 contains 15 residues. The germline CDR1 and CDR2 sequences are GTSNPN and SVGIG (reference sequence). V was pared by 3 bases and J by 4 bases, with 11 bases of the junction left unmatched. Profiling relied on immunoSEQ multiplex PCR, and the TCRdb table lists in-frame clones only, not all of them. The table has 50,000 to 75,000 clones, about 89% seen once. This entry is derived from a study of T cells in localized non-small cell lung cancer. Study-wide results and limits: Among the top 100 tumor clones, a median approximately 62 appeared in adjacent lung.

This chain uses TRBV30 with TRBJ2-7, with 8 bases that match TRBD1. The receptor comes from a man between 40 and 70 years old with stage I lung adenocarcinoma. The sample in question was peripheral blood, obtained before any cancer treatment. This CDR3 is CAWRLRGDRGYEQYF. CDR3 sequence (DNA): TGTGCCTGGAGGCTGCGGGGAGACAGGGGTTACGAGCAGTACTTC.